Included here is one T cell receptor (beta chain) sequence, with context. The data stem from a study of blood T cell repertoires in COVID-19. Germline V gene data show CDR1 as MNHEY and CDR2 as SMNVEV (reference sequence). V dropped 3 bases and J dropped 0 bases, with 15 bases sitting between them. This CDR3 has 17 residues. The data were produced by immunoSEQ multiplex PCR, yet TCRdb's version contains in-frame clones alone and is incomplete. In the table there are roughly 110,000 clones, approximately 80% of which are singletons. The chain has TRBV27 and TRBJ1-5, with D possibly TRBD1 on 5 matching bases. Sample: peripheral blood. The TCR comes from an elderly man with COVID-19, enrolled during active disease. For the CDR3, the DNA is TGTGCCAGCAGTTTGGGACTAGGACATCTTAGCAATCAGCCCCAGCATTTT. Translation: CASSLGLGHLSNQPQHF.